This TCR beta chain comes out of a study of T cell repertoires in cytomegalovirus infection. Study-level points and caveats: Within the response measured ex vivo, HLA-C-restricted CMV-specific TCR beta clonotypes were dominant. Summed public TCR beta family frequency identified CMV carriers bearing the relevant HLA.

TCRdb fed the reads into MiXCR, producing one record per CDR3 protein. The profile shows under 95,000 distinct CDR3 sequences, 4% of them singletons. Unmatched junction bases numbered 6, after V lost 1 base and J lost 3 bases. Looked up from germline, CDR1 is SGHVS and CDR2 is FNYEAQ. The CDR3 length is 15 residues. This clonotype was counted ten times or more. Its antigen is not known. V is TRBV7-6 and J is TRBJ2-7; 7 bases line up with TRBD1. The TCR comes from a human donor in good health (CMV status not recorded). Some clones in this sample may be carry-over from other donors' samples. Source material: PBMCs. CDR3 in DNA: TGTGCCAGCAGCTTAGGCGGACAGGTTGGCTACGAGCAGTACTTC. It translates to CASSLGGQVGYEQYF.